The clone carrying this T cell receptor beta chain was seen repeatedly, ten times or more. Its specificity is not known. This sample is drawn from a study of identical twins. The CDR3 is 18 amino acids. The ends were cut back, 5 bases at V and 3 bases at J, with 20 bases in the middle. CDR1 and CDR2 from the germline V gene are SEHNR and FQNEAQ (reference sequence). Study-wide results and caveats: Where out-of-frame alpha sequences were twin-shared, they showed excess low generation probability.

TCRdb itself ran the 5' RACE reads through MiXCR, one entry per CDR3 protein. The sample carries approximately 230,000 distinct CDR3 sequences, over 5.5% recorded once. These data were also filed under a second study, of T cells expressing NK-cell markers. That work states: The study found these clonotypes also leading the CD3+CD56-NKG2C+ fraction in a few donors.

The sequenced sample consisted of CD8+ T cells sorted from blood. The rearrangement uses TRBV7-9 and TRBJ2-6, with a tentative D call TRBD1 (6 bases). The TCR sequence derives from a woman younger than 30 in good health. Written as DNA, the CDR3 is TGTGCCAGCAGCCCACAAGGACAGCCGGACCGTGGGGCCAACGTCCTGACTTTC. Translation gives CASSPQGQPDRGANVLTF.